This T cell receptor beta chain is from a study of long-term antiretroviral therapy in people with HIV. Study summary: Of all samples, the earliest predate the 2015 immediate-ART recommendation by about a decade.

Donors needed at least one pre-ART PBMC sample plus at least two post-ART samples. Version v3.0 of the immunoSEQ assay ran at survey level. The data were produced by immunoSEQ multiplex PCR, yet TCRdb's version contains in-frame clones alone and is incomplete. This sample has some 28,000 clones, with just under 95% found just once. The CDR3 length is 13 residues. The V end was cut by 4 bases, the J end by 6 bases, with 13 bases between. Germline V gives CDR1 SGHNT, CDR2 YENEEA. The sequence derives from a man aged 45-65 years with HIV. V and J are TRBV11-3 and TRBJ2-7; D might be TRBD2 (6 bases). The sample was unsorted PBMCs, taken 5.3 years after starting antiretroviral therapy. The CDR3 reads CASSSRLGGEQYF. The CDR3 nucleotides read TGTGCCAGCAGCTCGCGACTGGGGGGCGAGCAGTACTTC. Together with reference TRBV11-3 and TRBJ2-7, the CDR3 gives the full variable domain: EAGVVQSPRYKIIEKKQPVAFWCNPISGHNTLYWYLQNLGQGPELLIRYENEEAVDDSQLPKDRFSAERLKGVDSTLKIQPAELGDSAVYLCASSSRLGGEQYFGPGTRLTVT.